The 23 T cell receptor beta chains reported below all come from one sample, sequenced in a study of blood T cell repertoires in COVID-19. The method was immunoSEQ multiplex PCR; TCRdb's version includes in-frame clones alone and lacks a portion of them. The table records roughly 100,000 clones, around 82% of them present only once. The sequencing input was peripheral blood. These receptors were collected from a human donor in a cohort sampled during active or convalescent COVID-19.

The genes are TRBV11-3 and TRBJ2-1, with 10 bases lining up with TRBD2. CDR1 and CDR2 (germline): SGHNT, YENEEA. Trimming removed 1 base from V and 5 bases from J; junction bases left unmatched: 11. This CDR3 is built from 18 residues. The CDR3 spells CASSLALRLAGAHNEQFF. CDR3 in DNA: TGTGCCAGCAGCTTAGCCCTACGACTAGCGGGTGCCCACAATGAGCAGTTCTTC.

The genes are TRBV9 and TRBJ1-4; no clear D. Germline V CDR1 and CDR2: SGDLS, YYNGEE. This CDR3 is built from 15 residues. Trimming left V 3 bases short and J 2 bases short, with 11 bases between. CDR3 coding DNA: TGTGCCAGCAGCGCCAATCCTGAGACTAATGAAAAACTGTTTTTT. Encoded protein: CASSANPETNEKLFF.

This clone was counted a single time. CDR3: CASSQTPGGQAFF. The CDR3 region has the DNA TGTGCCAGCAGCCAAACCCCGGGGGGGCAAGCTTTCTTT. The rearrangement uses TRBV3-1 (or the pseudogene TRBV3-2) and TRBJ1-1, with D possibly being TRBD1 (6 bases). CDR1 is LGHDT, CDR2 YNNKEL, per germline (reference sequence). The CDR3 contains 13 residues. The V gene lost 2 bases and the J gene lost 9 bases, with 13 bases spanning the gap.

This chain uses TRBV23-1 with TRBJ2-1, with D possibly being TRBD2 (5 bases). TRBV23-1 is given ORF status, its function remaining uncertain. Trimming left V 4 bases short and J 6 bases short, with 7 bases between. The CDR3 length is 12 residues. The DNA of the CDR3 is TGCGCCAGCAGTCCGAGCGGCAATGAGCAGTTCTTC. Encoded protein: CASSPSGNEQFF.

V gene TRBV28 combines with J gene TRBJ1-6; D is undetermined. With 1 base removed from V and 5 bases from J, the gap between germline ends came to 9 bases. Germline V gives CDR1 MDHEN, CDR2 SYDVKM. The CDR3 length is 15 residues. The DNA of the CDR3 is TGTGCCAGCAGTTTATCGGGTTACGATAATTCACCCCTCCACTTT. Translated: CASSLSGYDNSPLHF.

The genes are TRBV11-3 and TRBJ2-1, with 8 nucleotides matching TRBD1. The length of the CDR3 is 14 residues. CDR1 and CDR2 from the germline V gene are SGHNT and YENEEA. Trimming took 5 bases from V and 5 from J; bases not matched to a gene: 5. CDR3 nucleotides: TGTGCCAGCAGCGCCGGGACAGGAAACAATGAGCAGTTCTTC. Amino acid sequence: CASSAGTGNNEQFF.

This clone was observed a few times. V and J are TRBV3-1 (or the pseudogene TRBV3-2) and TRBJ1-5; 9 nucleotides match TRBD1. V was pared by 4 bases and J by 4 bases, with 11 bases of the junction left unmatched. The CDR3 runs to 17 residues. CDR1 LGHDT and CDR2 YNNKEL come from the germline V gene (reference sequence). CDR3 nucleotides: TGTGCCAGCAGCCCTCAGCCGGGGACAGGGAGTAATCAGCCCCAGCATTTT. This gives the protein CASSPQPGTGSNQPQHF.

This clone was seen once. The rearrangement links TRBV6-6 to TRBJ1-3; D is undetermined. Germline-derived CDR1 and CDR2 are MNHNY and SVGAGI (reference sequence). V was shortened by 4 bases and J by 5 bases, with 18 bases between the two germline ends. The CDR3 is 16 amino acids. In DNA, the CDR3 is TGTGCCAGCAGTTCGATACGGACGGGAGACCGAAACACCATATATTTT. As protein: CASSSIRTGDRNTIYF.

The chain has TRBV9 and TRBJ2-7, with 8 bases identical to TRBD1. Per the germline V gene, CDR1 is SGDLS and CDR2 is YYNGEE. J was trimmed by 2 bases and V by 4 bases; bases with no gene match: 5. CDR3 length equals 14 residues. CDR3 coding DNA: TGTGCCAGCAGCTGGGACAGGATACCCTACGAGCAGTACTTC. Its translation: CASSWDRIPYEQYF.

The chain recombines TRBV7-2 with TRBJ2-2; TRBD1 matches at 8 bases. Germline CDR1 and CDR2: SGHTA and FQGNSA. V shed 1 base and J 3 bases; nucleotides not matched to a gene: 4. This CDR3 has 16 amino acids. Written as DNA, the CDR3 is TGTGCCAGCAGCTTAGAGGGCAGGGGGCACACCGGGGAGCTGTTTTTT. Its protein product is CASSLEGRGHTGELFF.

Regarding this clone: At one boundary the junction diverges from the germline segment, which might be a read error. This chain links TRBV7-3 with TRBJ1-4, with a weak D call TRBD1 (5 bases). This CDR3 is 17 amino acids long. Germline CDR1 is SGHTA and CDR2 is FQGTGA. The CDR3 nucleotides are TGTGCCAGCAACTTATCGACAGATTTATCAACTAATGAAAAACTGTTTTTT. Encoded protein: CASNLSTDLSTNEKLFF.

The V and J genes are TRBV24-1 and TRBJ2-3, with D possibly being TRBD1 (6 bases). Trimming took 9 bases from V and 6 from J, leaving 18 bases between them. There are 14 residues in the CDR3. CDR1 is KGHDR and CDR2 is SFDVKD in the germline V gene. The CDR3 DNA is TGTGCCACCTCAAAAGGCAGGGGCGGGGATACGCAGTATTTT. It specifies CATSKGRGGDTQYF.

CDR3 residues: CASSLAGALAGEQYF. CDR3 in DNA: TGTGCCAGCAGCTTGGCAGGGGCCCTTGCGGGCGAGCAGTACTTC. This chain uses TRBV11-2 with TRBJ2-7; TRBD1 is a possible D gene (6 bases). Germline-derived CDR1 and CDR2 are SGHAT and FQNNGV. The CDR3 runs to 15 residues. The V and J ends lost 3 bases and 6 bases respectively, with 18 bases between them.

This chain links TRBV2 with TRBJ1-1; D gene unclear. The V end lost 5 bases, the J end lost 5 bases, and 9 bases lay between the germline ends. This CDR3 contains 12 residues. The germline V gene encodes CDR1 SNHLY and CDR2 FYNNEI. The CDR3 DNA is TGTGCCAGCAGTTCGTCTCGGACTGAAGCTTTCTTT. Its protein product is CASSSSRTEAFF.

This chain joins TRBV2 and TRBJ1-2, with a possible D match to TRBD1 (6 bases). This CDR3 is built from 15 residues. Trimming left V 5 bases short and J 1 base short, with 14 bases between. CDR1 and CDR2 from the germline V gene are SNHLY and FYNNEI. The CDR3 DNA follows: TGTGCCAGCAGTTCCCGGGACACCCTTAACTATGGCTACACCTTC. It is translated as CASSSRDTLNYGYTF. The entire variable domain, with the rest obtained from reference TRBV2 and TRBJ1-2, is as follows: EPEVTQTPSHQVTQMGQEVILRCVPISNHLYFYWYRQILGQKVEFLVSFYNNEISEKSEIFDDQFSVERPDGSNFTLKIRSTKLEDSAMYFCASSSRDTLNYGYTFGSGTRLTVV.

The chain carries TRBV5-5 and TRBJ2-3, with a possible D match to TRBD1 (6 bases). CDR1 and CDR2 (germline): SGHKS, YYEKEE (reference sequence). V gave up 4 bases and J gave up 4 bases, with 7 bases separating them. The CDR3 consists of 12 residues. The CDR3 coding sequence is TGTGCCAGCAGCAGGACAGCAGATACGCAGTATTTT. This codes for CASSRTADTQYF.

This sequence joins TRBV24-1 and TRBJ2-2; 9 nucleotides align to TRBD1. This CDR3 contains 17 residues. With 3 bases clipped from V and 1 base from J, the junction kept 5 bases outside the gene matches. Germline CDR1 and CDR2: KGHDR and SFDVKD. CDR3: CATSDVDRGVNTGELFF. The CDR3, as DNA: TGTGCCACCAGTGATGTGGACAGGGGCGTGAACACCGGGGAGCTGTTTTTT.

V gene TRBV28 combines with J gene TRBJ1-3; D unclear. The CDR3 totals 15 residues. Per germline, CDR1 MDHEN and CDR2 SYDVKM. Between the trimmed V and J ends, which lost 1 base and 7 bases, there was a span of 14 bases. CDR3 sequence (DNA): TGTGCCAGCAGTTTATCCCCGGTCCTCGGGAACACCATATATTTT. Amino acids: CASSLSPVLGNTIYF.

CDR3 DNA: TGTGCCAGCAGAGCCCACGGGGGGCGCCCAGATACGCAGTATTTT. Residues: CASRAHGGRPDTQYF. This rearrangement joins TRBV6-5 to TRBJ2-3; TRBD2 might be the D (7 bases). Germline V gives CDR1 MNHEY, CDR2 SVGAGI. CDR3 length equals 15 residues. The V gene lost 6 bases and the J gene lost 4 bases, with 17 bases spanning the gap.

This CDR3 is CASSLYSQETQYF. The CDR3 DNA reads TGTGCCAGCAGCTTATACAGCCAAGAGACCCAGTACTTC. The V call is TRBV7-2, the J call TRBJ2-5; D is ambiguous. The CDR3 spans 13 residues. In germline, CDR1 is SGHTA, CDR2 FQGNSA. The germline V and J ends were trimmed by 2 bases and 1 base, with 5 bases remaining between them.

The chain uses TRBV29-1 and TRBJ2-5; 7 bases are a match to TRBD1. In germline, CDR1 is SQVTM, CDR2 ANQGSEA. The CDR3 has 13 residues. The V segment lost 5 bases and the J segment 5 bases; nucleotides outside the gene matches: 8. DNA for the CDR3: TGCAGCGTTCGAGACAGGGTGGTCGAGACCCAGTACTTC. This sequence encodes CSVRDRVVETQYF.

This clone was seen only once. V is TRBV11-3 and J is TRBJ1-1, with TRBD1 matching 9 bases. Germline-derived CDR1 and CDR2 are SGHNT and YENEEA. J gave up 5 bases and V 3 bases, and 4 bases lay outside the gene matches. There are 14 residues in the CDR3. This chain's CDR3 is CASSLGQGFTEAFF. The DNA of the CDR3 is TGTGCCAGCAGCTTGGGACAGGGTTTTACTGAAGCTTTCTTT.

There are a few counts of this clone. V usage is TRBV9 and J usage is TRBJ1-3; 9 bases agree with TRBD1. V lost 0 bases and J lost 4; bases outside the gene matches: 5. CDR1 SGDLS and CDR2 YYNGEE come from the germline V gene. This CDR3 contains 16 residues. This CDR3 reads CASSVETGGSGNTIYF. CDR3 nucleotides: TGTGCCAGCAGCGTAGAGACAGGGGGTTCGGGAAACACCATATATTTT.